These T cell receptor beta chains were read from a single sample in a study of T-cell memory formation after mild COVID-19. TCRdb re-analysed the 5' RACE reads in MiXCR, keeping a single row per CDR3 protein. In the table there are 250,000 to 300,000 distinct CDR3 sequences, 15% to 20% of which are singletons. The specimen sequenced was PBMCs or a T cell subset sorted from them (not recorded which). The receptors stem from a man aged 18 to 35 who had mild COVID-19 (a few samples of this study predate the infection). Cell type and time point are not known. The CDR3 runs from the conserved cysteine through the conserved F or W. D genes are given only for firm matches. Expanded clones get a size class; other rows say once, few or many, or leave the size out.

v_call	clone_size	d_call	j_call	cdr3_nt	cdr3_aa
TRBV3-1	many	TRBD1	TRBJ1-1	TGTGCCAGCAGCCAAGTGAGACAGGGTACCCCTGAAGCTTTCTTT	CASSQVRQGTPEAFF
TRBV20-1	few	TRBD1	TRBJ2-5	TGCAGTGCTGGGCCTCAGGGGGCGATCGTAGAGACCCAGTACTTC	CSAGPQGAIVETQYF
TRBV28	NA	NA	TRBJ2-1	TGTGCCAGTACGTTCAGGGGGGATACGAATGAGCAGTTCTTC	CASTFRGDTNEQFF
TRBV6-5	NA	TRBD1	TRBJ1-1	TGTGCCAGCAGACAGGACAGGGACACTGAAGCTTTCTTT	CASRQDRDTEAFF
TRBV6-6	NA	NA	TRBJ1-2	TGTGCCAGCATCTTGGGGCGTAACTATGGCTACACCTTC	CASILGRNYGYTF
TRBV5-1	NA	TRBD1	TRBJ1-4	TGCGCCAGCAGCCTACAGGGGGCGGCTAATGAAAAACTGTTTTTT	CASSLQGAANEKLFF
TRBV12-3/TRBV12-4	few	NA	TRBJ2-7	TGTGCCAGCACCTGGGGCAGTACCTACGAGCAGTACTTC	CASTWGSTYEQYF
TRBV12-3/TRBV12-4	few	NA	TRBJ2-7	TGTGCCAGCACCTACAGAGGACAAGGGTTCCACGAGCAGTACTTC	CASTYRGQGFHEQYF
TRBV18	NA	NA	TRBJ1-5	TGTGCCAGCTCACCGGGGGAGCGCAATCAGCCCCAGCATTTT	CASSPGERNQPQHF
TRBV7-2	few	TRBD2	TRBJ2-1	TGTGCCAGCAGCCGGAGGACTAGCGGGATAAACAATGAGCAGTTCTTC	CASSRRTSGINNEQFF
TRBV6-5	few	TRBD1	TRBJ2-7	TGTGCCAGCAGTGACCGGGACAGGGTACGCGAGCAGTACTTC	CASSDRDRVREQYF
TRBV7-9	NA	TRBD2	TRBJ2-1	TGTGCCAGCAGCTCGACTACGGGAAGTCCGCCAACCGGGGGGAATGAGCAGTTCTTC	CASSSTTGSPPTGGNEQFF
TRBV5-1	many	NA	TRBJ2-2	TGCGCCAGCAGCTTCGTGGGAGAGAACACCGGGGAGCTGTTTTTT	CASSFVGENTGELFF
TRBV29-1	few	NA	TRBJ2-7	TGCAGCGTTGCTGAAGGGGCAGGGGAGCAGTACTTC	CSVAEGAGEQYF
TRBV7-2	few	NA	TRBJ2-3	TGTGCCAGCGGGGAGGCAGATACGCAGTATTTT	CASGEADTQYF
TRBV5-1	few	NA	TRBJ1-3	TGCGCCAGCAGCTTGGTAGGGCCTGGAAACACCATATATTTT	CASSLVGPGNTIYF
TRBV6-1	few	TRBD1	TRBJ2-5	TGTGCCAGCTCCCAATTACAGGGGAACCAAGAGACCCAGTACTTC	CASSQLQGNQETQYF
TRBV7-9	NA	TRBD1	TRBJ1-2	TGTGCCAGCACCCAGAACGAGGGGGCCAGCTACACCTTC	CASTQNEGASYTF
TRBV19	few	NA	TRBJ2-1	TGTGCCAGTAGTCCCCGTGCTCTCTCCTACAATGAGCAGTTCTTC	CASSPRALSYNEQFF
TRBV27	many	NA	TRBJ2-7	TGTGCCAGCAACCAGGGCAGCTCCTACGAGCAGTACTTC	CASNQGSSYEQYF
TRBV7-2	many	NA	TRBJ2-1	TGTGCCAGCAGCCCCCAACTGGGGTCCTACAATGAGCAGTTCTTC	CASSPQLGSYNEQFF
TRBV7-9	few	TRBD1	TRBJ1-5	TGTGCCATCTCGGACAGGGCTGAGCAGCCCCAGCATTTT	CAISDRAEQPQHF
TRBV7-9	NA	NA	TRBJ1-2	TGTGCCAGCAGTTGGAGAGGGGGGCTCGGTTTATATGGCTACACCTTC	CASSWRGGLGLYGYTF
TRBV4-1	NA	NA	TRBJ1-5	TGCGCCAGCAGCCAAGGTTATCTGGGCCTCCAGCGGCAGCCCCAGCATTTT	CASSQGYLGLQRQPQHF
TRBV7-3	few	NA	TRBJ2-3	TGTGCCAGCAGCGATCCGGGACACAGCACAGATACGCAGTATTTT	CASSDPGHSTDTQYF
TRBV5-1	few	NA	TRBJ2-2	TGCGCCAGCAGCTCCTCCGGGACACCGACCGGGGAGCTGTTTTTT	CASSSSGTPTGELFF
TRBV20-1	once	TRBD1	TRBJ2-2	TGCAGTGATAGAGACAGGGATCGGTTTAACACCGGGGAGCTGTTTTTT	CSDRDRDRFNTGELFF
TRBV10-3	few	NA	TRBJ2-5	TGTGCCATCAGTGACGAGAGGCAAGAGACCCAGTACTTC	CAISDERQETQYF
TRBV4-1	NA	TRBD1	TRBJ1-1	TGCGCCAGCAGCCAAGCCGGGACAGGCGATGAAGCTTTCTTT	CASSQAGTGDEAFF
TRBV30	NA	NA	TRBJ2-7	TGTGCCTGGGGGGAAAATCCTTACGAGCAGTACTTC	CAWGENPYEQYF
TRBV25-1	few	NA	TRBJ1-1	TGTGCCAGCAGTGAATTGCGAGGGACGACTGAAGCTTTCTTT	CASSELRGTTEAFF
TRBV6-2/TRBV6-3	NA	TRBD2	TRBJ2-5	TGTGCCAGCCAGAGCGGGGAGCTCCAAGAGACCCAGTACTTC	CASQSGELQETQYF
TRBV5-1	NA	NA	TRBJ2-7	TGCGCCAGCAGCTTGGATATAGGGGAGGTATACGAGCAGTACTTC	CASSLDIGEVYEQYF
TRBV5-4	NA	NA	TRBJ1-1	TGTGCCAGCAGCACTGGCTTTGTCGGGGGCACTGAAGCTTTCTTT	CASSTGFVGGTEAFF
TRBV7-2	many	NA	TRBJ2-3	TGTGCCAGCAGCCTGCAGCTTTTGGGCGGTCTCACAGATACGCAGTATTTT	CASSLQLLGGLTDTQYF
TRBV6-4	few	NA	TRBJ1-6	TGTGCCAGCAGTGACTCGTCGGTACACCTCCACTTT	CASSDSSVHLHF
TRBV7-6	NA	TRBD2	TRBJ2-1	TGTGCCAGCAGCTTGCTAGCGGGGGGGCCAAGTGAGCAGTTCTTC	CASSLLAGGPSEQFF
TRBV2	few	NA	TRBJ2-3	TGTGCCAGCAGTTTACAGCGGGGCACAGATACGCAGTATTTT	CASSLQRGTDTQYF
TRBV5-1	few	NA	TRBJ2-3	TGCGCCAGCAGCTCAGGGGTACTAGCGCCCACAGATACGCAGTATTTT	CASSSGVLAPTDTQYF
TRBV5-6	NA	NA	TRBJ2-5	TGTGCCAGCAGCTTGGCCGATAGGGAGACCCAGTACTTC	CASSLADRETQYF
TRBV5-1	few	NA	TRBJ2-3	TGCGCCAGCAGCTATCAACAGCGCACAGATACGCAGTATTTT	CASSYQQRTDTQYF
TRBV29-1	NA	TRBD2	TRBJ2-3	TGCAGCGTTGACCCGGCTAGCGGGGTTACAGATACGCAGTATTTT	CSVDPASGVTDTQYF
TRBV12-3/TRBV12-4	NA	TRBD2	TRBJ2-3	TGTGCCAGCAGTGGGGCGGGGGATCGCACAGATACGCAGTATTTT	CASSGAGDRTDTQYF
TRBV29-1	few	NA	TRBJ1-2	TGCAGCGTTGTTGATATAACAGGCGCCTCCTATGGCTACACCTTC	CSVVDITGASYGYTF
TRBV7-2	NA	TRBD2	TRBJ2-1	TGTGCCAGCAGATCGGGACTAGCGACCCCAGAGCAGTTCTTC	CASRSGLATPEQFF